This T cell receptor beta chain was recovered during a study of OX40 agonist ivuxolimab in advanced cancers. Sequenced by immunoSEQ multiplex PCR; TCRdb stores in-frame clones only, minus some. The table shows 60,000 or so clones, with 70% to 90% occurring only once. The germline gives CDR1 LGHNA, CDR2 YSLEER. The V gene end was trimmed by 0 bases and the J gene end by 2 bases; junction bases not matched to a gene: 4. This CDR3 contains 16 residues. This receptor was identified in an adult with an advanced solid tumor such as melanoma, head and neck, liver or kidney cancer. This chain connects TRBV4-3 to TRBJ1-3; TRBD1 aligns across 7 bases. Sequences were derived from CD4+ or CD8+ T cells sorted from blood, sampled in a trial of the OX40 agonist ivuxolimab. CDR3 loop: CASSQDQQGTGNTIYF. In nucleotides, the CDR3 is TGCGCCAGCAGCCAAGATCAACAGGGGACTGGAAACACCATATATTTT.